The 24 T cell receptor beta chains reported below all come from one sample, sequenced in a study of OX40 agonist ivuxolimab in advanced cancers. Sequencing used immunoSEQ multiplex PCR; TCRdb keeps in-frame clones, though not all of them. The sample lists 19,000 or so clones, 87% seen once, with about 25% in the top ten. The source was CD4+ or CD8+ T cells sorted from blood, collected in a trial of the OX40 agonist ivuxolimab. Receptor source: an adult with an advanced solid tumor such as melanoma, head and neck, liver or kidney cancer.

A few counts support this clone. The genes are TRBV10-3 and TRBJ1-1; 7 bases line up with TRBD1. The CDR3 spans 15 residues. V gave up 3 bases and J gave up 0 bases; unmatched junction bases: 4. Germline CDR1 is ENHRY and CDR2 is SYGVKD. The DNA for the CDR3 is TGTGCCATCAGTGATCCGGGACAGATGAACACTGAAGCTTTCTTT. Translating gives CAISDPGQMNTEAFF.

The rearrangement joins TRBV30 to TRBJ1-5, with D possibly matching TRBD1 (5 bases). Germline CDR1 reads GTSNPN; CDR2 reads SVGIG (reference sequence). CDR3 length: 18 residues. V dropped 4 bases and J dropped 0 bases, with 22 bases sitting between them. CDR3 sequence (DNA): TGTGCCTGGATCCGGATCCGCGGACACAACGCTAGCAATCAGCCCCAGCATTTT. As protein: CAWIRIRGHNASNQPQHF.

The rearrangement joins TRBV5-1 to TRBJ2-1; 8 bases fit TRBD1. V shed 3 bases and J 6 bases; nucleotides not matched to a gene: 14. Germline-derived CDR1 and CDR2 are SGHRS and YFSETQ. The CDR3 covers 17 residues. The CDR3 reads CASSSYIETGDGNEQFF. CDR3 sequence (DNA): TGCGCCAGCAGCTCTTATATAGAGACAGGGGACGGCAATGAGCAGTTCTTC.

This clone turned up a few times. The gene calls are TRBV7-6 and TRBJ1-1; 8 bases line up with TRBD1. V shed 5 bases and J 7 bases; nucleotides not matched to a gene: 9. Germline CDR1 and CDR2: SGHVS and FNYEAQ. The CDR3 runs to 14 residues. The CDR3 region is CASSPRTGNGEAFF. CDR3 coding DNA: TGTGCCAGCAGCCCCAGGACAGGGAACGGTGAAGCTTTCTTT.

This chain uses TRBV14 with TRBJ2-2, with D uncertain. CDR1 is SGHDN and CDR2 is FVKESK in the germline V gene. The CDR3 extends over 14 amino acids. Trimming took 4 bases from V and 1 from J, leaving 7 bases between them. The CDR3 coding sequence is TGTGCCAGCAGCCCTACCAGGAACACCGGGGAGCTGTTTTTT. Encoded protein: CASSPTRNTGELFF.

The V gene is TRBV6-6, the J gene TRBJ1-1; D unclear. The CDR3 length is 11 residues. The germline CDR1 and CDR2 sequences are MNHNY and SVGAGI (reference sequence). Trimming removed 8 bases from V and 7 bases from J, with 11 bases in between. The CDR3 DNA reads TGTGCCAGCGGCGAAGATGGTGAAGCTTTCTTT. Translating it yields CASGEDGEAFF.

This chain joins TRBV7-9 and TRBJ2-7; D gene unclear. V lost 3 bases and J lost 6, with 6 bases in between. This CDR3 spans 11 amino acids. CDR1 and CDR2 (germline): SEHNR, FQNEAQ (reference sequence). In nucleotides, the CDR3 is TGTGCCAGCAGCTTGGGGATCGAGCAGTACTTC. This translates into CASSLGIEQYF. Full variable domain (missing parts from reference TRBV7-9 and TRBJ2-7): DTGVSQNPRHKITKRGQNVTFRCDPISEHNRLYWYRQTLGQGPEFLTYFQNEAQLEKSRLLSDRFSAERPKGSFSTLEIQRTEQGDSAMYLCASSLGIEQYFGPGTRLTVT.

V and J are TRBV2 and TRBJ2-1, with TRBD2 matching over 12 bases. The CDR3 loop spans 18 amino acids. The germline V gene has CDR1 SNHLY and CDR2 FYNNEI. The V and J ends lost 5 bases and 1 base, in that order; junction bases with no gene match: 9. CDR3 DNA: TGTGCCAGCAGTACCCTAGCGGGGGGGCTGAAATCCTACAATGAGCAGTTCTTC. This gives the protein CASSTLAGGLKSYNEQFF.

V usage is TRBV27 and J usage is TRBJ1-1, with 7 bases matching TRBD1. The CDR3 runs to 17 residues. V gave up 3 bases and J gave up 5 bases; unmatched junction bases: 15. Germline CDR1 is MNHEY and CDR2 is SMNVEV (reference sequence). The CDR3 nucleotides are TGTGCCAGCAGTTTGGGCCGAACAGGGGCAACGGGGACTGAAGCTTTCTTT. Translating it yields CASSLGRTGATGTEAFF.

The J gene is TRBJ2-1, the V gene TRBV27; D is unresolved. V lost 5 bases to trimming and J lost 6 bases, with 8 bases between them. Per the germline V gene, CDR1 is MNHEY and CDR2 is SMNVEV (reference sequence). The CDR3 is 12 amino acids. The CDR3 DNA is TGTGCCAGCAGTCTAATCGGCAATGAGCAGTTCTTC. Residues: CASSLIGNEQFF.

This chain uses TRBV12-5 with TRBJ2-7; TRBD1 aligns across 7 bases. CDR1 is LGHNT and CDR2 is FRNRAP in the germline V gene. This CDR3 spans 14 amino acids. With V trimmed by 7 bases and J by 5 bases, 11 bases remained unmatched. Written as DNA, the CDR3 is TGTGCTAGTGCCGACCCTACAGGGGTCAACGAGCAGTACTTC. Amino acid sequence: CASADPTGVNEQYF.

The CDR3 DNA reads as TGTGCCATCAGACGGACAGGGGGCGGGTCCGGGGAGCTGTTTTTT. Translated, it gives CAIRRTGGGSGELFF. This chain links TRBV10-3 with TRBJ2-2; 11 bases fit TRBD1. V was pared by 6 bases and J by 6 bases, with 6 bases of the junction left unmatched. The CDR3 length is 15 residues. Germline CDR1 reads ENHRY; CDR2 reads SYGVKD.

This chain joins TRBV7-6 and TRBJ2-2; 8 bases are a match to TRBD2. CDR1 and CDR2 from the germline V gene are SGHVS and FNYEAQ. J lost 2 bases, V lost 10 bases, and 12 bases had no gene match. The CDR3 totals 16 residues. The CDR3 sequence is CAIPTPGLENTGELFF. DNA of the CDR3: TGTGCCATCCCTACACCGGGACTAGAAAACACCGGGGAGCTGTTTTTT. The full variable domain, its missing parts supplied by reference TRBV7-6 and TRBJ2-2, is GAGVSQSPRYKVTKRGQDVALRCDPISGHVSLYWYRQALGQGPEFLTYFNYEAQQDKSGLPNDRFSAERPEGSISTLTIQRTEQRDSAMYRCAIPTPGLENTGELFFGEGSRLTVL.

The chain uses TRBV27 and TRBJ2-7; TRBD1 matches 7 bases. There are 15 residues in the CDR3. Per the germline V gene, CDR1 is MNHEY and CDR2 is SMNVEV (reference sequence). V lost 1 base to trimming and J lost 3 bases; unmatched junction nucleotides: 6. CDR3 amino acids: CASSLLGQSNYEQYF. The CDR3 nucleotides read TGTGCCAGCAGTTTATTGGGACAGTCGAACTACGAGCAGTACTTC.

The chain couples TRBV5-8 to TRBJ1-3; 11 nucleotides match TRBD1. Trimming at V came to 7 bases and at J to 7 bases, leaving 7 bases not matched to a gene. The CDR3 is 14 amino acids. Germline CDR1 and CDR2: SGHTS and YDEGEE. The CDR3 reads CASVIRDRGNTIYF. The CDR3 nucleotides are TGTGCCAGCGTCATCCGGGACAGGGGGAACACCATATATTTT.

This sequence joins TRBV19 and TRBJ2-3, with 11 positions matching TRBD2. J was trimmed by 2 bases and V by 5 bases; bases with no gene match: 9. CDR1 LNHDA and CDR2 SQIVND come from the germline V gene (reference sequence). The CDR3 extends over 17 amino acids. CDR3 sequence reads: CASSVSSGGPFTDTQYF. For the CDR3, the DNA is TGTGCCAGTAGTGTATCTAGCGGGGGGCCATTCACAGATACGCAGTATTTT.

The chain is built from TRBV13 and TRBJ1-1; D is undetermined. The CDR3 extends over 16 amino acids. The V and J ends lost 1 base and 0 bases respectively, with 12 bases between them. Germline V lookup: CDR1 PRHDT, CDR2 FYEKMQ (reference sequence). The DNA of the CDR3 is TGTGCCAGCAGCTTAGAGAGGGTAAGATTGAACACTGAAGCTTTCTTT. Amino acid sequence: CASSLERVRLNTEAFF.

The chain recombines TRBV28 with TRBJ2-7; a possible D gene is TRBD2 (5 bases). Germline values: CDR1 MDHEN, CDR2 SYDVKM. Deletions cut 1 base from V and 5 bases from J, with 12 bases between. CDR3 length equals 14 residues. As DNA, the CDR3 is TGTGCCAGCAGTTTATTAACCCGGGGAAACGAGCAGTACTTC. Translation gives CASSLLTRGNEQYF.

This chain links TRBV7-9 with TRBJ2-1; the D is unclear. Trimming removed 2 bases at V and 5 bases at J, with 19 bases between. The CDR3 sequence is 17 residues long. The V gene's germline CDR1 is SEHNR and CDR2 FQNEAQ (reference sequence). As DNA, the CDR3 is TGTGCCAGCAGCTTACCGTTCCTGGGGATGCGCAACAATGAGCAGTTCTTC. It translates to CASSLPFLGMRNNEQFF.

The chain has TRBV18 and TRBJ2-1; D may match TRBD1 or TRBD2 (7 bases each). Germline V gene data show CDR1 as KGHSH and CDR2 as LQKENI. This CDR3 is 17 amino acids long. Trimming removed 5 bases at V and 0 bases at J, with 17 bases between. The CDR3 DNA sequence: TGTGCCAGCTCAACAGGGGAGGGGATAAGCTCCTACAATGAGCAGTTCTTC. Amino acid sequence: CASSTGEGISSYNEQFF.

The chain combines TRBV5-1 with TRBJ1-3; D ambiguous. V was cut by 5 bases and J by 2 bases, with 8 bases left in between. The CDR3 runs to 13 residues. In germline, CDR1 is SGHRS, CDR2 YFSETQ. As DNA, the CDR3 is TGCGCCAGCAGTCCCCCCGCTGGAAACACCATATATTTT. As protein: CASSPPAGNTIYF.

The CDR3 protein is CAWSVRGAREGGGSTEAFF. CDR3 nucleotide sequence: TGTGCCTGGAGTGTACGCGGGGCTCGAGAGGGGGGTGGGAGCACTGAAGCTTTCTTT. The gene calls are TRBV30 and TRBJ1-1; D may be TRBD1 (6 bases). V lost 0 bases and J lost 4, with 27 bases in between. The germline V gene has CDR1 GTSNPN and CDR2 SVGIG (reference sequence). There are 19 residues in the CDR3.

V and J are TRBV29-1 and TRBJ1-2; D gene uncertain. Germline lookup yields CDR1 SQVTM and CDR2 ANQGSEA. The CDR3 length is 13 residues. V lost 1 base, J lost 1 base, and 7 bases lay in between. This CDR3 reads CSVEGTSNYGYTF. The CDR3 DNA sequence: TGCAGCGTTGAAGGGACTAGTAACTATGGCTACACCTTC.

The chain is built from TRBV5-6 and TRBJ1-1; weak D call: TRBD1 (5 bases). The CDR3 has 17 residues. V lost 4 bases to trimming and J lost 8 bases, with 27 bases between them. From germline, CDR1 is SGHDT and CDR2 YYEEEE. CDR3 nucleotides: TGTGCCAGCAGCCTCCGAAAGCTTGCGTCGGGGACCAGCGAAGCTTTCTTT. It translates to CASSLRKLASGTSEAFF.